Presented here are 32 T cell receptor beta chains from one specimen sequenced in a study of T-cell reconstitution after alpha-beta-depleted transplantation in children. Unique molecular identifiers featured in how the TCRbeta library was prepared. TCRdb independently ran MiXCR on the PCR reads; one entry per CDR3 protein. Of over 400,000 distinct CDR3 sequences listed, approximately 12% are singletons. The sample here was PBMCs from the stem cell graft donor, taken from the stem cell graft. These TCRs come from a human donor who donated a stem cell graft to a child with combined immunodeficiency.

The chain is built from TRBV7-9 and TRBJ2-3; D uncertain. This CDR3 comprises 15 residues. Germline loops: CDR1 SEHNR, CDR2 FQNEAQ (reference sequence). V lost 5 bases to trimming and J lost 2 bases, with 14 bases between them. CDR3 in amino acids: CASSPRPANTDTQYF. The CDR3 coding sequence is TGTGCCAGCAGCCCCCGCCCAGCAAACACAGATACGCAGTATTTT.

CDR3 nucleotides: TGTGCCTGCTATGAGGGGCAGGTGGAGGAAAAACTGTTTTTT. Protein: CACYEGQVEEKLFF. The chain links TRBV30 to TRBJ1-4; D possibly corresponds to TRBD1 (5 bases). The V end was cut by 6 bases, the J end by 8 bases, with 19 bases between. CDR3 length: 14 amino acids. CDR1 is GTSNPN, CDR2 SVGIG, per germline (reference sequence). The full variable domain, rest sourced from reference TRBV30 and TRBJ1-4, is SQTIHQWPATLVQPVGSPLSLECTVEGTSNPNLYWYRQAAGRGLQLLFYSVGIGQISSEVPQNLSASRPQDRQFILSSKKLLLSDSGFYLCACYEGQVEEKLFFGSGTQLSVL.

This clonotype was counted ten times or more. The gene calls are TRBV25-1 and TRBJ2-3; perhaps TRBD1 as D (6 bases). This CDR3 is 15 amino acids long. Trimming removed 3 bases from V and 6 bases from J, with 16 bases in between. The germline gives CDR1 MGHDK, CDR2 SYGVNS. Here the CDR3 reads CASSDLTGSWDTQYF. For the CDR3, the DNA is TGTGCCAGCAGTGACCTGACAGGTTCATGGGATACGCAGTATTTT.

The CDR3, as DNA: TGTGCCAGCAGCAACACCGGGACAGACACTGAAGCTTTCTTT. It is translated as CASSNTGTDTEAFF. The V gene is TRBV9, the J gene TRBJ1-1, with 7 bases lining up with TRBD1. Per the germline V gene, CDR1 is SGDLS and CDR2 is YYNGEE. Unmatched junction bases numbered 6, after V lost 4 bases and J lost 3 bases. The CDR3 has 14 amino acids.

This clonotype was picked up a small number of times. The chain couples TRBV30 to TRBJ2-3; D remains ambiguous. Trimming shortened V by 1 base and J by 8 bases, and 7 bases separated the two germline ends. Germline V lookup: CDR1 GTSNPN, CDR2 SVGIG (reference sequence). This CDR3 region has 11 residues. The CDR3 nucleotides read TGTGCCTGGAGTGACGGACCTACGCAGTATTTT. Its protein product is CAWSDGPTQYF.

This clonotype was recorded a few times. The rearrangement uses TRBV10-3 and TRBJ2-1, with TRBD2 identical over 7 bases. Trimming took 1 base from V and 2 from J; bases not matched to a gene: 8. CDR1 and CDR2 from the germline V gene are ENHRY and SYGVKD. CDR3 size: 17 residues. CDR3 amino acids: CAISEWALATTYNEQFF. Written as DNA, the CDR3 is TGTGCCATCAGTGAGTGGGCACTAGCGACAACCTACAATGAGCAGTTCTTC.

This clonotype was found once. V and J are TRBV7-9 and TRBJ1-1, with TRBD1 matching over 11 bases. CDR1 SEHNR and CDR2 FQNEAQ come from the germline V gene (reference sequence). CDR3 length: 14 amino acids. V gave up 4 bases and J gave up 10 bases; unmatched junction bases: 8. The CDR3 coding sequence is TGTGCCAGCAGCTCAAGGACAGGGGGCTCGGTAGCTTTCTTT. Its protein is CASSSRTGGSVAFF.

This clonotype was observed many times. The V and J genes are TRBV21-1 and TRBJ2-1; TRBD2, the table's D call, lacks a check against the DNA. TRBV21-1 represents a pseudogene. CDR3 length: 14 residues. The CDR3 sequence is CASSAGPTYNEQFF. The CDR3 DNA follows: TGTGCCAGCAGCGCGGGTCCTACCTACAATGAGCAGTTCTTC.

The CDR3 DNA sequence: TGTGCCAGCACCCCCAGGGACCACCCAAGAAGGCCGCAGTATTTT. This translates into CASTPRDHPRRPQYF. The genes are TRBV6-2 or TRBV6-3 and TRBJ2-3, with D perhaps TRBD1 or TRBD2 (5 bases each). In germline, CDR1 is MNHEY, CDR2 SVGEGT. The CDR3 is 15 residues long. The germline V and J ends were trimmed by 7 bases and 10 bases, with 24 bases remaining between them.

This clonotype has a handful of counts. This chain uses TRBV12-3 or TRBV12-4 with TRBJ2-5, with a weak D call TRBD2 (6 bases). The CDR3 runs to 14 residues. V was cut by 3 bases and J by 4 bases, with 12 bases left in between. As DNA, the CDR3 is TGTGCCAGCAGTTTTGGGGGGAAGTTAGAGACCCAGTACTTC. Translating it yields CASSFGGKLETQYF.

This clonotype was observed a few times. The genes are TRBV12-3 or TRBV12-4 and TRBJ2-3; a possible D gene is TRBD2 (5 bases). Between the trimmed V and J ends, which lost 6 bases and 4 bases, there was a span of 8 bases. This CDR3 has 12 residues. In DNA form, the CDR3 reads TGTGCCAGCAGCCGGGAATCAGATACGCAGTATTTT. It specifies CASSRESDTQYF.

This clonotype has a count of ten or more. The chain uses TRBV6-1 and TRBJ2-7; 7 bases are shared with TRBD2. Germline trimming cut 6 bases from V and 0 bases from J; bases unmatched to any gene: 5. The germline V gene encodes CDR1 MNHNS and CDR2 SASEGT. This CDR3 spans 14 amino acids. The CDR3: CASSKRDRSYEQYF. DNA for the CDR3: TGTGCCAGCAGCAAGCGGGACCGCTCCTACGAGCAGTACTTC.

In this sample, this clonotype turned up a few times. The CDR3 nucleotides are TGCGCCAGCAGCCCCGGACAGGGATGGGGAAACACCATATATTTT. Amino acid sequence: CASSPGQGWGNTIYF. The genes are TRBV4-3 and TRBJ1-3; 8 nucleotides line up with TRBD1. V was clipped by 4 bases and J by 4 bases; unmatched bases: 6. Germline V gene sequence: CDR1 LGHNA, CDR2 YSLEER. The CDR3 runs 15 residues.

This clonotype was counted at least ten times. The chain carries TRBV13 and TRBJ2-7, with 11 bases matching TRBD2. The CDR3 runs 17 residues. J lost 2 bases, V lost 4 bases, and 10 bases had no gene match. Germline values: CDR1 PRHDT, CDR2 FYEKMQ (reference sequence). The CDR3 bases are TGTGCCAGCAGCTCATATACTAGCGGGAGTAAGACCTACGAGCAGTACTTC. Translation: CASSSYTSGSKTYEQYF.

The rearrangement uses TRBV12-3 or TRBV12-4 and TRBJ1-1, with TRBD1 matching over 8 bases. The CDR3 runs to 12 residues. With 3 bases clipped from V and 11 bases from J, the junction kept 5 bases outside the gene matches. The CDR3 sequence: CASSFLRGHAFF. In DNA form, the CDR3 reads TGTGCCAGCAGTTTTCTCAGGGGGCACGCTTTCTTT.

The V gene is TRBV28, the J gene TRBJ2-1; 11 bases match TRBD2. This CDR3 has 18 amino acids. Germline values: CDR1 MDHEN, CDR2 SYDVKM. The V gene end was trimmed by 4 bases and the J gene end by 5 bases; junction bases not matched to a gene: 13. In DNA form, the CDR3 reads TGTGCCAGCAGTTCATGGGGCGCTAGCGGGAGGCCTCACAATGAGCAGTTCTTC. Encoded protein: CASSSWGASGRPHNEQFF.

This clonotype was seen repeatedly, ten times or more. This chain joins TRBV12-3 or TRBV12-4 and TRBJ2-1, with D perhaps given as TRBD1 or TRBD2 (5 bases each). The CDR3 extends over 14 amino acids. V gave up 2 bases and J gave up 4 bases, with 9 bases separating them. CDR3 in amino acids: CASSLLGEYNEQFF. As DNA, the CDR3 is TGTGCCAGCAGTTTACTGGGGGAATACAATGAGCAGTTCTTC.

This clonotype came up many times. The chain is built from TRBV5-1 and TRBJ1-1; D gene ambiguous. The V and J ends lost 1 base and 7 bases respectively, with 8 bases between them. The CDR3 extends over 12 amino acids. Germline CDR1 and CDR2: SGHRS and YFSETQ. CDR3 sequence: CASSLIGSEAFF. The DNA for the CDR3 is TGCGCCAGCAGCTTGATAGGTAGTGAAGCTTTCTTT. Filled out from reference TRBV5-1 and TRBJ1-1, the complete variable domain reads KAGVTQTPRYLIKTRGQQVTLSCSPISGHRSVSWYQQTPGQGLQFLFEYFSETQRNKGNFPGRFSGRQFSNSRSEMNVSTLELGDSALYLCASSLIGSEAFFGQGTRLTVV.

The sample holds a few counts of this clonotype. The CDR3 DNA is TGTGCCATCAGTGAGGGTGGTAGCCCCTACGAGCAGTACTTC. Translating it yields CAISEGGSPYEQYF. The gene calls are TRBV10-3 and TRBJ2-7, with D unclear. The CDR3 length is 14 residues. In germline, CDR1 is ENHRY, CDR2 SYGVKD. The V end was cut by 2 bases, the J end by 2 bases, with 10 bases between.

As for this clonotype: A junction end diverges from the germline sequence, so it may reflect a read error. This chain connects TRBV7-6 to TRBJ2-2, with D unclear. Per germline, CDR1 SGHVS and CDR2 FNYEAQ. The CDR3 contains 13 residues. CDR3 loop: CASSFRNAGELFF. In DNA form, the CDR3 reads TGTGCCAGCAGCTTCAGGAACGCCGGGGAGCTGTTTTTT.

This clonotype has only a few counts. This chain joins TRBV6-5 and TRBJ2-2; 7 bases align to TRBD2. V dropped 5 bases and J dropped 6; count of bases not matched to a gene: 0. From germline, CDR1 is MNHEY and CDR2 SVGAGI. The CDR3 is 12 amino acids. The CDR3 sequence is CASSGGAGELFF. CDR3 in DNA: TGTGCCAGCAGTGGGGGGGCCGGGGAGCTGTTTTTT.

This chain joins TRBV6-5 and TRBJ1-1; D not resolved. The CDR3 runs to 15 residues. Trimming stripped 2 bases from V and 0 bases from J, with 10 bases between. From germline, CDR1 is MNHEY and CDR2 SVGAGI. The CDR3 loop reads CASSYQQLLNTEAFF. In DNA, the CDR3 is TGTGCCAGCAGTTACCAACAGCTTCTGAACACTGAAGCTTTCTTT.

The chain links TRBV4-2 to TRBJ2-7, with 8 bases identical to TRBD2. The germline V gene has CDR1 LGHNA and CDR2 YNFKEQ. This CDR3 region has 16 residues. J was trimmed by 6 bases and V by 4 bases; bases with no gene match: 14. CDR3 region: CASSRGRGTRGLEQYF. The CDR3 DNA sequence: TGTGCCAGCAGCCGGGGAAGGGGGACTAGAGGCCTCGAGCAGTACTTC.

There are a few counts of this clonotype. The rearrangement joins TRBV27 to TRBJ2-1, with 9 bases identical to TRBD2. The CDR3 is 15 residues long. With 1 base clipped from V and 5 bases from J, the junction kept 3 bases outside the gene matches. CDR1 is MNHEY and CDR2 is SMNVEV in the germline V gene (reference sequence). As DNA, the CDR3 is TGTGCCAGCAGTTTATGGCTAGCGGGGAACAATGAGCAGTTCTTC. It codes for CASSLWLAGNNEQFF.

The chain recombines TRBV7-8 with TRBJ1-3; tentatively, D is TRBD1 (6 bases). Germline loops: CDR1 SGHVS, CDR2 FQNEAQ. The CDR3 length is 15 residues. V lost 3 bases, J lost 0 bases, and 9 bases lay in between. CDR3 sequence reads: CASSFGQSSGNTIYF. CDR3 sequence (DNA): TGTGCCAGCAGCTTTGGACAGAGCTCTGGAAACACCATATATTTT. Complete variable domain (other parts from reference TRBV7-8 and TRBJ1-3): GAGVSQSPRYKVAKRGQDVALRCDPISGHVSLFWYQQALGQGPEFLTYFQNEAQLDKSGLPSDRFFAERPEGSVSTLKIQRTQQEDSAVYLCASSFGQSSGNTIYFGEGSWLTVV.

The genes are TRBV4-3 and TRBJ1-5; D gene ambiguous. V was pared by 0 bases and J by 6 bases, with 9 bases between. The CDR3 totals 14 residues. CDR1 LGHNA and CDR2 YSLEER come from the germline V gene. The CDR3 nucleotides read TGCGCCAGCAGCCAAGATCAGGAGTCTCAGCCCCAGCATTTT. This encodes CASSQDQESQPQHF.

This clonotype was picked up a small number of times. The V gene is TRBV15, the J gene TRBJ1-1; 8 bases fit TRBD1. Germline CDR1 LNHNV, CDR2 YYDKDF (reference sequence). CDR3 length: 11 amino acids. Unmatched junction bases numbered 8, after V lost 9 bases and J lost 11 bases. The CDR3 sequence: CATDYRGNAFF. CDR3 bases: TGTGCCACAGACTACAGGGGGAATGCTTTCTTT.

This clonotype has just a few counts. CDR3 sequence: CATSRAHGYEQYF. The CDR3 bases are TGTGCCACCAGCAGAGCCCATGGCTACGAGCAGTACTTC. V and J are TRBV15 and TRBJ2-7; D remains unclear. The V and J ends lost 1 base and 3 bases respectively, with 7 bases between them. CDR1 and CDR2 (germline): LNHNV, YYDKDF (reference sequence). The CDR3 has 13 residues.

This clonotype was found a few times. The V and J genes are TRBV28 and TRBJ2-2; D is undetermined. The CDR3 runs 16 residues. The germline gives CDR1 MDHEN, CDR2 SYDVKM. Trimming removed 6 bases at V and 4 bases at J, with 18 bases between. In DNA, the CDR3 is TGTGCCAGCAGCCTCCTAGGATCCTTCATCACCGGGGAGCTGTTTTTT. The encoded protein is CASSLLGSFITGELFF.

In its sample, this clonotype was seen a few times. The chain is built from TRBV12-3 or TRBV12-4 and TRBJ2-5, with D perhaps matching TRBD2 (6 bases). This CDR3 is 14 amino acids long. Between the trimmed V and J ends, which lost 2 bases and 5 bases, there was a span of 12 bases. The DNA of the CDR3 is TGTGCCAGCAGTTTATCGGGGGAGTCGGAGACCCAGTACTTC. Its translation is CASSLSGESETQYF.

This clonotype occurred many times. The J gene is TRBJ2-7, the V gene TRBV18, with D possibly being TRBD1 (8 bases). Trimming took 0 bases from V and 3 from J, leaving 15 bases between them. Germline V CDR1 and CDR2: KGHSH, LQKENI. The CDR3 totals 16 residues. The CDR3 DNA reads as TGTGCCAGCTCACCACCGCAACAGGGGGGGAGCTACGAGCAGTACTTC. The encoded protein is CASSPPQQGGSYEQYF.

The gene calls are TRBV2 and TRBJ2-4, with 8 bases matching TRBD1. The germline gives CDR1 SNHLY, CDR2 FYNNEI. Trimming at V came to 6 bases and at J to 8 bases, leaving 9 bases not matched to a gene. CDR3 length: 14 amino acids. The CDR3 DNA reads TGTGCCAGCAGCCGGGACAGGCGGGGAGACATTCAGTACTTC. Translation gives CASSRDRRGDIQYF.